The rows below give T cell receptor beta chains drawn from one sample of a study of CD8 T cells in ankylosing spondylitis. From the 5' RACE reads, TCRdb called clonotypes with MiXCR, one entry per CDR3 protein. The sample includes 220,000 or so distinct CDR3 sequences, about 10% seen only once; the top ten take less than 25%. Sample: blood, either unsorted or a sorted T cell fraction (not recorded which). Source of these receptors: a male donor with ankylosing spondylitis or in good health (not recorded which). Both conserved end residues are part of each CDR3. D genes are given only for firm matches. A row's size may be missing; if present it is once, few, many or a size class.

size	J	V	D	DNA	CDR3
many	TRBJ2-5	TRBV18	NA	TGTGCCAGCTCACCTAACAGCCAAGAGACCCAGTACTTC	CASSPNSQETQYF
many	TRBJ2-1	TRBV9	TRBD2	TGTGCCAGCAGCTCCCTTGGGGGGGTCTACAATGAGCAGTTCTTC	CASSSLGGVYNEQFF
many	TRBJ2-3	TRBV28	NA	TGTGCCAGCAGTTTATCCGCCCGGGGCACAGATACGCAGTATTTT	CASSLSARGTDTQYF
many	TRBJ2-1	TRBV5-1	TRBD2	TGCGCCAGCAGCCCCACCGGGACTAGCGGTTTCAGCTCCTACAATGAGCAGTTCTTC	CASSPTGTSGFSSYNEQFF
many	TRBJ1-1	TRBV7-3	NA	TGTGCCAGCAGCTTAGCACTCGGGGCCCAAGCTTTCTTT	CASSLALGAQAFF
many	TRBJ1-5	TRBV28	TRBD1	TGTGCCAGCAGTTTAACCGGGACAGTGGCACAGCCCCAGCATTTT	CASSLTGTVAQPQHF
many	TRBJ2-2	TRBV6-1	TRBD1	TGTGCCAGCAGCCCCGACAGGGTGGCTTGGGAGCTGTTTTTT	CASSPDRVAWELFF
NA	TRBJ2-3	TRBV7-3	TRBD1	TGTGCCAGCAGCTCCAGGGGGTCTCGAGATACGCAGTATTTT	CASSSRGSRDTQYF
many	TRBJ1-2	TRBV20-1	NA	TGCAACCCGGGGATCGATGGCTACACCTTC	CNPGIDGYTF
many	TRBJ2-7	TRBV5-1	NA	TGCGCCAGCAGCTTGCAAAGCGGCGAGCAGTACTTC	CASSLQSGEQYF
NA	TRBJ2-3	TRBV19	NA	TGTGCCAGTAGCCCCGGGCGGGGCTCGGGACCGAGCACAGATACGCAGTATTTT	CASSPGRGSGPSTDTQYF
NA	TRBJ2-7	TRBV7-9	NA	TGTGCCAGCAGGCCTACCAGCTACGAGTTGAGTAAGCAGTACTTC	CASRPTSYELSKQYF
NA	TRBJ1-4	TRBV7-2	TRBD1	TGTGCCAGCAGCCAACCGGGACAGGCTGCAACTAATGAAAAACTGTTTTTT	CASSQPGQAATNEKLFF
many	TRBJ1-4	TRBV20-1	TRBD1	TGCAGTGCTAACAGGGGGGAGCATGAAAAACTGTTTTTT	CSANRGEHEKLFF
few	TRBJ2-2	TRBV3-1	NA	TGTGCCAGCAGCCAAGTCCAGGGGACCGGGGAGCTGTTTTTT	CASSQVQGTGELFF
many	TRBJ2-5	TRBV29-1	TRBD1	TGCAGCGTTGAAGATTGGACGGGACAGGGAGTTGGAGAGACCCAGTACTTC	CSVEDWTGQGVGETQYF
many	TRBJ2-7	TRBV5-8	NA	TGTGCCAGCAGCGGTAGCTCCTACGAGCAGTACTTC	CASSGSSYEQYF
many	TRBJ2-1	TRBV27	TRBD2	TGTGCCAGCAGTTGGAGTAGCGGGTACAGGGAGCAGTTCTTC	CASSWSSGYREQFF
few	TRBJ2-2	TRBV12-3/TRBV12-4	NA	TGTGCCAGCAGTTTTCTCGGGGGCTTAGACACCGGGGAGCTGTTTTTT	CASSFLGGLDTGELFF
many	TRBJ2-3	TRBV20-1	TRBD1	TGCAGTGTCGAGCCGGGACAGGGATCAGATACGCAGTATTTT	CSVEPGQGSDTQYF
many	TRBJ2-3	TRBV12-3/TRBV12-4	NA	TGTGCCAGCAGTTTACTCAGGACAGATACGCAGTATTTT	CASSLLRTDTQYF
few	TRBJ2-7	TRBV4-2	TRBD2	TGTGCCAGCAGCCAAGAGTCCAAACTAGCGGGGGTTCAATCCTACGAGCAGTACTTC	CASSQESKLAGVQSYEQYF
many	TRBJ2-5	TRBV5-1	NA	TGCGCCAGCAGCTTGGAAGGGTTCCAAGAGACCCAGTACTTC	CASSLEGFQETQYF
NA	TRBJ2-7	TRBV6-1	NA	TGTGCCAGCAGTGAGACAGTTTCCTACGAGCAGTACTTC	CASSETVSYEQYF
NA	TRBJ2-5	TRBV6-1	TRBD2	TGTGCCAGCAGTGAAGGGCGGGCTAGCGGGGAGACCCAGTACTTC	CASSEGRASGETQYF
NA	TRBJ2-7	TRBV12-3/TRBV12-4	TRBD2	TGTGCCAGCAGTTTATGGAGTCTAGCGGGGTCCTACGAGCAGTACTTC	CASSLWSLAGSYEQYF
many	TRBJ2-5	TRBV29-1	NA	TGCAGCGTTGACGCAGGGGTCCAAGAGACCCAGTACTTC	CSVDAGVQETQYF